The 3 T cell receptor beta chains presented below share a single source sample, sequenced in a study of OX40 agonist ivuxolimab in advanced cancers. Profiling relied on immunoSEQ multiplex PCR, and the TCRdb table lists in-frame clones only, not all of them. Among about 68,000 clones listed, approximately 90% were seen once. Sequencing was performed on CD4+ or CD8+ T cells sorted from blood, taken in a trial of the OX40 agonist ivuxolimab. All receptors derive from an adult with an advanced solid tumor such as melanoma, head and neck, liver or kidney cancer.

This clone has only one observation. The chain joins TRBV5-1 to TRBJ2-1, with D unclear. Germline lookup yields CDR1 SGHRS and CDR2 YFSETQ. Trimming took off 0 bases at V and 6 bases at J, with 13 bases between the two ends. The CDR3 runs 15 residues. In DNA form, the CDR3 reads TGCGCCAGCAGCTTGGGACTTCCTCCGGGCAATGAGCAGTTCTTC. It encodes CASSLGLPPGNEQFF.

V and J are TRBV10-2 and TRBJ2-7; 7 bases match TRBD2. There are 14 residues in the CDR3. With V trimmed by 4 bases and J by 3 bases, 6 bases remained unmatched. Germline V gene lookup returns CDR1 WSHSY and CDR2 SAAADI. The chain's CDR3 is CASSVASGGYEQYF. CDR3 sequence (DNA): TGCGCCAGCAGTGTAGCTAGCGGAGGCTACGAGCAGTACTTC.

This chain uses TRBV30 with TRBJ2-7, with D hard to call. CDR3 length: 12 residues. V shed 3 bases and J shed 1 base, with 7 bases lying between them. CDR1 and CDR2 (germline): GTSNPN, SVGIG (reference sequence). The CDR3 spells CAWRGRSYEQYF. CDR3 in DNA: TGTGCCTGGAGGGGTAGGTCCTACGAGCAGTACTTC.